Only a few counts were recorded for the clone carrying this T cell receptor beta chain. Its antigen is currently unknown. The sample comes from a study of T cells after yellow fever vaccination. Overall study: The fractions with low cell numbers were processed using SMART-Seq v4 Ultra Low Input.

TCR cDNA, made by 5'RACE template switching, carried an added universal primer site and UMIs. MiXCR was run by TCRdb on the 5' RACE reads, yielding one entry per CDR3 protein. The table has 140,000 to 150,000 distinct CDR3 sequences, approximately 6.6% seen once. This CDR3 has 17 amino acids. Germline lookup yields CDR1 SGDLS and CDR2 YYNGEE. V dropped 2 bases and J dropped 4; count of bases not matched to a gene: 9. Study-level points and caveats: On re-exposure, the response was weaker but peaked faster, at day 5 versus 15. The booster saw the reappearance of most primary-vaccination clones (approximately 97% CD4, about 88% CD8).

The sample consisted of CD4+ T cells sorted from PBMCs, taken 10 days after the yellow fever booster vaccination. This receptor was taken from a man aged 25-40 years who received the YFV17D yellow fever vaccine. The chain has TRBV9 and TRBJ2-6, with 7 bases identical to TRBD2. The CDR3 loop is CASSVRGGSRGANVLTF. The CDR3 DNA reads as TGTGCCAGCAGCGTCCGGGGAGGGTCGAGGGGGGCCAACGTCCTGACTTTC.